Sequencing of this TCR beta chain was carried out in a study of T cell repertoires in cytomegalovirus infection. The overall study: A matching HLA type, together with CMV infection, was signaled by public TCR beta signatures.

TCRdb re-called the reads through MiXCR, storing one row per CDR3 protein. The data show roughly 700,000 distinct CDR3 sequences, approximately 33% seen once. Notes on this clonotype: Its antigen is still unknown.

The CDR3 is 14 residues long. Germline V gene sequence: CDR1 MNHEY, CDR2 SVGEGT. Trimming removed 5 bases from V and 0 bases from J, with 10 bases in between. The sequencing used cultured PBMCs, collected from culture after CMV antigen stimulation. The receptor was isolated from a human donor in good health (CMV status not recorded). Some clones in this sample may be carry-over from other donors' samples. The V gene is TRBV6-2 or TRBV6-3, the J gene TRBJ1-1; D is undetermined. The CDR3 DNA is TGTGCCAGCAGTCACCGGAGCATGAACACTGAAGCTTTCTTT. It encodes CASSHRSMNTEAFF.